These 21 T cell receptor beta chains came from one sample sequenced in a study of Ad26.COV2.S vaccination and SARS-CoV-2 variants. Treatment specified: some 20 received Ad26.COV2.S at low or high dose, single or two shots; 5 received placebo; per-sample allocation not given. All samples were drawn on day 63, counting from the first vaccine or placebo injection. The table came from immunoSEQ multiplex PCR; TCRdb's copy has only in-frame clones and leaves some out. The repertoire holds about 460,000 clones, 89% seen once, with around 1.6% in the top ten. The sequencing used peripheral blood, collected in a trial of Ad26.COV2.S vaccine versus placebo. These receptors originate from a person between 18 and 59 years old who received the Ad26.COV2.S COVID-19 vaccine or a placebo.

V gene TRBV6-6 combines with J gene TRBJ2-7; D might be TRBD1 (6 bases). Germline V gene lookup returns CDR1 MNHNY and CDR2 SVGAGI (reference sequence). V dropped 2 bases and J dropped 0 bases, with 11 bases sitting between them. The CDR3 consists of 15 residues. CDR3 bases: TGTGCCAGCAGTTACCCCACAGGGAGCTCCTACGAGCAGTACTTC. Protein product: CASSYPTGSSYEQYF.

Points on this clone: The junction shows a germline mismatch at one end, possibly a read error. The gene calls are TRBV7-8 and TRBJ2-7, with D possibly matching TRBD1 (6 bases). CDR3 length equals 15 residues. Germline CDR1 SGHVS, CDR2 FQNEAQ. Here the CDR3 reads CASSLVGGSPLLDLF. The CDR3 bases are TGTGCCAGCAGCTTAGTAGGGGGATCACCACTTCTAGACCTCTTC.

This clone was seen just once. V is TRBV30 and J is TRBJ1-1; D call uncertain. The germline V gene has CDR1 GTSNPN and CDR2 SVGIG (reference sequence). This CDR3 spans 14 amino acids. V lost 5 bases and J lost 9, with 22 bases in between. The CDR3 here is CAWRLRLTARKAFF. In DNA form, the CDR3 reads TGTGCCTGGCGGCTCCGACTCACTGCTAGGAAAGCTTTCTTT.

Only a few counts were recorded for this clone. The genes are TRBV27 and TRBJ1-5; no clear D gene. This CDR3 has 14 residues. V lost 5 bases and J 3 bases, leaving 11 bases between the germline ends. Germline CDR1 is MNHEY and CDR2 is SMNVEV (reference sequence). The CDR3 protein is CASSELGFNQPQHF. In DNA form, the CDR3 reads TGTGCCAGCAGTGAATTGGGTTTCAATCAGCCCCAGCATTTT.

V is TRBV5-1 and J is TRBJ2-7; D might be TRBD1 (6 bases). The V end lost 5 bases, the J end lost 7 bases, and 16 bases lay between the germline ends. Germline-derived CDR1 and CDR2 are SGHRS and YFSETQ. CDR3 length equals 13 residues. As DNA, the CDR3 is TGCGCCAGCAGGAGGGCAGGGGAAGAGGAGCAGTACTTC. The encoded protein is CASRRAGEEEQYF.

This clone was counted a single time. Other DNA variants within this sample encode the same CDR3. J is TRBJ1-1 and V is TRBV7-9, with 7 bases that match TRBD1. In germline, CDR1 is SEHNR, CDR2 FQNEAQ (reference sequence). The junction had 4 bases not matched to a gene; V was cut back by 5 bases and J by 4 bases. CDR3 length: 13 residues. CDR3 DNA sequence: TGTGCCAGCAGCCCGTCAGGGGGCACTGAAGCTTTCTTT. Its protein product is CASSPSGGTEAFF.

The rearrangement joins TRBV3-1 (or the pseudogene TRBV3-2) to TRBJ1-2; D call uncertain. V lost 4 bases and J lost 6, with 9 bases in between. Per the germline V gene, CDR1 is LGHDT and CDR2 is YNNKEL (reference sequence). CDR3 length: 12 amino acids. The CDR3 DNA follows: TGTGCCAGCAGCCTACACAGAGATGGCTACACCTTC. This sequence encodes CASSLHRDGYTF.

The chain couples TRBV13 to TRBJ1-1, with D possibly TRBD1 on 5 matching bases. V was trimmed by 5 bases and J by 1 base, leaving 14 bases between them. The CDR3 has 15 residues. The germline gives CDR1 PRHDT, CDR2 FYEKMQ (reference sequence). The chain's CDR3 is CASSLDGGENTEAFF. The CDR3 nucleotides are TGTGCCAGCAGCCTTGACGGGGGGGAGAACACTGAAGCTTTCTTT.

The V call is TRBV19, the J call TRBJ2-4; no clear D. CDR1 LNHDA and CDR2 SQIVND come from the germline V gene (reference sequence). The CDR3 has 14 residues. Trimming removed 1 base at V and 0 bases at J, with 4 bases between. Here the CDR3 DNA reads TGTGCCAGTAGTATAGGCGGAGCCAAAAACATTCAGTACTTC. It yields the protein CASSIGGAKNIQYF.

The CDR3 region is CASSVGGANVLTF. DNA for the CDR3: TGTGCCAGCAGCGTAGGGGGGGCCAACGTCCTGACTTTC. The genes are TRBV9 and TRBJ2-6; no definite D call. CDR3 length: 13 amino acids. Trimming took 0 bases from V and 4 from J, leaving 2 bases between them. The germline V gene encodes CDR1 SGDLS and CDR2 YYNGEE. The full variable domain, completed using reference TRBV9 and TRBJ2-6, is DSGVTQTPKHLITATGQRVTLRCSPRSGDLSVYWYQQSLDQGLQFLIQYYNGEERAKGNILERFSAQQFPDLHSELNLSSLELGDSALYFCASSVGGANVLTFGAGSRLTVL.

The rearrangement uses TRBV10-3 and TRBJ1-1; a weak D match, TRBD1 (5 bases). CDR1 ENHRY and CDR2 SYGVKD come from the germline V gene. Trimming left V 4 bases short and J 2 bases short, with 17 bases between. This CDR3 has 16 amino acids. The CDR3 reads CAISAPSAGVNTEAFF. The CDR3 nucleotides are TGTGCCATCAGTGCCCCGAGTGCGGGGGTCAACACTGAAGCTTTCTTT.

This chain uses TRBV10-3 with TRBJ2-7; D remains unclear. This CDR3 contains 14 residues. Germline lookup yields CDR1 ENHRY and CDR2 SYGVKD. Trimming cost V 6 bases and J 2 bases, with 14 bases left between them. The DNA of the CDR3 is TGTGCCATCAGCCCGCCTGATAAAGCCTACGAGCAGTACTTC. It encodes CAISPPDKAYEQYF.

This clone occurred once. The rearrangement joins TRBV5-4 to TRBJ2-2; D remains unclear. The CDR3 runs 16 residues. Trimming removed 0 bases from V and 5 bases from J, with 14 bases in between. Germline loops: CDR1 SGHNT, CDR2 YYREEE (reference sequence). CDR3 nucleotide sequence: TGTGCCAGCAGCTTGGGAATAAGGGTGTATACCGGGGAGCTGTTTTTT. Translating gives CASSLGIRVYTGELFF.

This clone was detected only a few times. The V call is TRBV28, the J call TRBJ1-3, with a possible D match to TRBD1 (5 bases). CDR1 is MDHEN, CDR2 SYDVKM, per germline. The ends were cut back, 5 bases at V and 14 bases at J, with 16 bases in the middle. The CDR3 runs 12 residues. The CDR3 DNA follows: TGTGCCAGCAGTCCGGGGGACTACCGGGTATATTTT. This gives the protein CASSPGDYRVYF.

This sequence joins TRBV19 and TRBJ2-7; a weak D match, TRBD2 (6 bases). Germline V gene data show CDR1 as LNHDA and CDR2 as SQIVND (reference sequence). The CDR3 has 15 residues. The V end was cut by 5 bases, the J end by 7 bases, with 21 bases between. The CDR3 protein is CASSPSVGGLREQYF. In DNA, the CDR3 is TGTGCCAGTAGTCCCTCAGTGGGGGGTTTGCGAGAGCAGTACTTC.

CDR3 sequence: CASSEAWLAMAYEQYF. The CDR3 nucleotides are TGTGCCAGCAGTGAAGCTTGGCTAGCGATGGCCTACGAGCAGTACTTC. The chain carries TRBV6-1 and TRBJ2-7, with D maybe TRBD2 (6 bases). Trimming stripped 0 bases from V and 2 bases from J, with 14 bases between. The germline gives CDR1 MNHNS, CDR2 SASEGT. This CDR3 region has 16 residues.

The genes are TRBV27 and TRBJ1-6; D is uncertain. V was shortened by 7 bases and J by 10 bases, with 26 bases between the two germline ends. From germline, CDR1 is MNHEY and CDR2 SMNVEV (reference sequence). The CDR3 covers 17 residues. CDR3 loop: CASNSRGYPRRGSPLHF. For the CDR3, the DNA is TGTGCCAGCAACTCCCGAGGGTACCCTAGAAGAGGATCACCCCTCCACTTT.

The genes are TRBV28 and TRBJ1-2; 7 bases are shared with TRBD1. V lost 5 bases to trimming and J lost 0 bases; unmatched junction nucleotides: 12. CDR3 length equals 17 residues. Germline V gene lookup returns CDR1 MDHEN and CDR2 SYDVKM. In DNA, the CDR3 is TGTGCCAGCAGTCGTCTTAGCAGCGGACAGGCTAACTATGGCTACACCTTC. It is translated as CASSRLSSGQANYGYTF.

The genes are TRBV5-1 and TRBJ2-1; 7 bases are shared with TRBD1. V shed 0 bases and J 2 bases; nucleotides not matched to a gene: 5. This CDR3 is built from 16 residues. Germline assignment: CDR1 SGHRS and CDR2 YFSETQ. Written as DNA, the CDR3 is TGCGCCAGCAGCTTGGGGGACAGCGCCCCCTACAATGAGCAGTTCTTC. It encodes CASSLGDSAPYNEQFF.

This rearrangement joins TRBV7-9 to TRBJ2-7; D is unclear. Deletions cut 1 base from V and 5 bases from J, with 15 bases between. Germline V gene data show CDR1 as SEHNR and CDR2 as FQNEAQ (reference sequence). The CDR3 has 15 residues. This CDR3 is CASSLGWKAPDEQYF. CDR3 bases: TGTGCCAGCAGCTTAGGGTGGAAGGCCCCGGACGAGCAGTACTTC.

This clone has only one observation. The rearrangement links TRBV4-1 to TRBJ2-6; the D gene is possibly TRBD1 (7 bases). V lost 3 bases, J lost 0 bases, and 18 bases lay in between. Per the germline V gene, CDR1 is MGHRA and CDR2 is YSYEKL. CDR3 length: 19 residues. The CDR3 spells CASSHPYRGGVSGANVLTF. Here the CDR3 DNA reads TGCGCCAGCAGCCACCCCTACAGGGGAGGCGTCTCTGGGGCCAACGTCCTGACTTTC.